These 23 T cell receptor beta chains originate from one sample sequenced in a study of blood T cell repertoires in COVID-19. Repertoires were generated with immunoSEQ multiplex PCR, while TCRdb's copy carries only in-frame clones and drops some. The table records 350,000 to 400,000 clones, around 87% of them present only once. Source material: PBMCs or T cells enriched from blood (not recorded which). All receptors derive from a man in his forties or fifties in a cohort exposed to, infected with or recovered from COVID-19 (not recorded which).

The gene calls are TRBV9 and TRBJ2-3; 11 nucleotides agree with TRBD2. The length of the CDR3 is 15 residues. The V segment lost 4 bases and the J segment 5 bases; nucleotides outside the gene matches: 6. CDR1 and CDR2 from the germline V gene are SGDLS and YYNGEE. As DNA, the CDR3 is TGTGCCAGCAGCACTAGCGGGAGTGAGGGAGATACGCAGTATTTT. It specifies CASSTSGSEGDTQYF.

V and J are TRBV27 and TRBJ1-1; 12 bases are a match to TRBD1. J gave up 4 bases and V 6 bases, and 6 bases lay outside the gene matches. CDR1 is MNHEY, CDR2 SMNVEV, per germline (reference sequence). CDR3 size: 15 residues. CDR3: CASRDPGQGATEAFF. The CDR3 nucleotides are TGTGCCAGCAGGGATCCGGGACAGGGGGCCACTGAAGCTTTCTTT.

The chain carries TRBV3-1 (or the pseudogene TRBV3-2) and TRBJ2-2, with TRBD2 identical over 9 bases. Looked up from germline, CDR1 is LGHDT and CDR2 is YNNKEL (reference sequence). The CDR3 runs to 16 residues. V dropped 4 bases and J dropped 5; count of bases not matched to a gene: 8. The CDR3 DNA is TGTGCCAGCAGCCTAGGGACTAGCCGCGGTACCGGGGAGCTGTTTTTT. Its protein product is CASSLGTSRGTGELFF.

This clone appeared a few times. The chain combines TRBV5-6 with TRBJ1-1; tentatively, D is TRBD1 (5 bases). The CDR3 extends over 15 amino acids. V was cut by 1 base and J by 0 bases, with 10 bases left in between. Germline V gene sequence: CDR1 SGHDT, CDR2 YYEEEE. The CDR3 is CASSLFQGLNTEAFF. The CDR3 DNA is TGTGCCAGCAGCTTGTTTCAGGGTCTGAACACTGAAGCTTTCTTT.

The CDR3 coding sequence is TGCGCCAGCAGCAGGCAGGGCAACGAGCAGTACTTC. Its protein product is CASSRQGNEQYF. The chain uses TRBV5-1 and TRBJ2-7; perhaps TRBD1 as D (5 bases). CDR3 size: 12 residues. V shed 4 bases and J shed 5 bases, with 10 bases lying between them. Germline V gene sequence: CDR1 SGHRS, CDR2 YFSETQ.

This chain connects TRBV11-2 to TRBJ1-6; 7 bases align to TRBD1. The CDR3 loop spans 14 amino acids. CDR1 is SGHAT, CDR2 FQNNGV, per germline. V gave up 1 base and J gave up 7 bases; unmatched junction bases: 1. Here the CDR3 reads CASSLGQGNSPLHF. DNA for the CDR3: TGTGCCAGCAGCTTAGGACAGGGAAATTCACCCCTCCACTTT.

This clone has just one count. The J gene is TRBJ2-3, the V gene TRBV6-5; 9 bases are a match to TRBD2. The CDR3 has 15 amino acids. V lost 2 bases and J lost 3; bases outside the gene matches: 3. The V gene's germline CDR1 is MNHEY and CDR2 SVGAGI. CDR3 in DNA: TGTGCCAGCAGTTACCTAAGCGGGAGGACAGATACGCAGTATTTT. Protein: CASSYLSGRTDTQYF.

This chain connects TRBV18 to TRBJ1-4; D uncertain. The ends were cut back, 3 bases at V and 6 bases at J, with 11 bases in the middle. This CDR3 is 14 amino acids long. Germline V gene sequence: CDR1 KGHSH, CDR2 LQKENI. CDR3 in amino acids: CASSPETEDEKLFF. CDR3 DNA sequence: TGTGCCAGCTCACCGGAGACCGAAGATGAAAAACTGTTTTTT.

The chain couples TRBV7-9 to TRBJ2-1; TRBD2 aligns across 14 bases. From germline, CDR1 is SEHNR and CDR2 FQNEAQ (reference sequence). The CDR3 spans 18 residues. V trimming: 3 bases; J trimming: 6 bases; junction bases outside the gene matches: 10. The CDR3, as DNA: TGTGCCAGCAGCTTGCCTCTTGGACTAGCGGGAGGAGGCAATGAGCAGTTCTTC. Residues: CASSLPLGLAGGGNEQFF.

This chain links TRBV3-1 (or the pseudogene TRBV3-2) with TRBJ1-5, with D unresolved. The CDR3 consists of 13 residues. Between the trimmed V and J ends, which lost 0 bases and 7 bases, there was a span of 7 bases. Germline CDR1 is LGHDT and CDR2 is YNNKEL (reference sequence). CDR3: CASSQDPRQPQHF. The CDR3 DNA is TGTGCCAGCAGCCAAGATCCGAGGCAGCCCCAGCATTTT.

This chain connects TRBV6-5 to TRBJ1-2; D may be TRBD1 (6 bases). Trimming took off 4 bases at V and 2 bases at J, with 11 bases between the two ends. Germline loops: CDR1 MNHEY, CDR2 SVGAGI. The CDR3 has 14 amino acids. The CDR3 spells CASSSPTGNYGYTF. CDR3 in DNA: TGTGCCAGCAGTTCCCCGACAGGAAACTATGGCTACACCTTC.

CDR3: CASSQVGTVFDEQYF. CDR3 nucleotide sequence: TGCGCCAGCAGCCAAGTCGGGACAGTCTTCGACGAGCAGTACTTC. V is TRBV4-1 and J is TRBJ2-7; the match to TRBD1 covers 7 bases. The CDR3 extends over 15 amino acids. Trimming cost V 1 base and J 5 bases; bases outside gene matches: 8. Germline V gives CDR1 MGHRA, CDR2 YSYEKL.

The rearrangement uses TRBV21-1 and TRBJ2-4; TRBD1, the table's D call, was not compared with the DNA. TRBV21-1 has pseudogene status. This CDR3 is built from 14 residues. The CDR3 bases are TGTGCCAGCAGCAGGCCGTCCCAGGGGAACATTCAGTACTTC. It encodes CASSRPSQGNIQYF.

This chain links TRBV5-5 with TRBJ2-7, with D maybe TRBD1 (6 bases). This CDR3 has 15 amino acids. The V and J ends lost 0 bases and 4 bases respectively, with 14 bases between them. The germline V gene has CDR1 SGHKS and CDR2 YYEKEE (reference sequence). This CDR3 reads CASSLVRDTAYEQYF. The CDR3 coding sequence is TGTGCCAGCAGCTTGGTCCGGGACACTGCGTACGAGCAGTACTTC.

The genes are TRBV30 and TRBJ2-1; no definite D call. The ends were cut back, 5 bases at V and 4 bases at J, with 15 bases in the middle. This CDR3 spans 14 amino acids. The germline gives CDR1 GTSNPN, CDR2 SVGIG (reference sequence). The DNA for the CDR3 is TGTGCCTGGTCTTCAGGCGATCGATACAATGAGCAGTTCTTC. Its translation: CAWSSGDRYNEQFF.

This rearrangement joins TRBV5-4 to TRBJ2-1; no reliable D call. V was clipped by 8 bases and J by 0 bases, with 9 bases between them. Germline values: CDR1 SGHNT, CDR2 YYREEE (reference sequence). The CDR3 spans 13 residues. CDR3 sequence: CASSQSSYNEQFF. CDR3 bases: TGTGCCAGTTCACAGAGCTCCTACAATGAGCAGTTCTTC.

The table lists this clone with a count of one. The V and J genes are TRBV1 and TRBJ2-7; the table assigns TRBD2, which was not confirmed against the DNA. TRBV1 is described as a pseudogene. The CDR3 sequence is 16 residues long. CDR3 DNA sequence: TGCACCAGCAGCCAAGATTCAGTAGCGGGGTCCTACGAGCAGTACTTC. It yields the protein CTSSQDSVAGSYEQYF.

V usage is TRBV18 and J usage is TRBJ1-5; D is unresolved. The CDR3 runs to 16 residues. V lost 0 bases to trimming and J lost 2 bases, with 11 bases between them. Germline V CDR1 and CDR2: KGHSH, LQKENI. The CDR3 spells CASSPPEGSRNQPQHF. The CDR3 bases are TGTGCCAGCTCACCACCGGAGGGCAGCCGCAATCAGCCCCAGCATTTT.

This chain joins TRBV20-1 and TRBJ2-5; 10 positions match TRBD2. Trimming removed 3 bases from V and 4 bases from J; junction bases left unmatched: 11. The CDR3 sequence is 16 residues long. In germline, CDR1 is DFQATT, CDR2 SNEGSKA (reference sequence). The CDR3 bases are TGCAGTGCTAGTACCCTGTGGGTAGCGGGAGGAGAGACCCAGTACTTC. This translates into CSASTLWVAGGETQYF.

The chain is built from TRBV7-8 and TRBJ1-6; perhaps TRBD1 as D (5 bases). The germline V gene has CDR1 SGHVS and CDR2 FQNEAQ. Trimming removed 3 bases from V and 1 base from J, with 7 bases in between. This CDR3 spans 15 amino acids. The CDR3 reads CASSFRVSYNSPLHF. CDR3 nucleotide sequence: TGTGCCAGCAGCTTCAGGGTTTCCTATAATTCACCCCTCCACTTT.

This chain joins TRBV18 and TRBJ1-3; no clear D gene. The germline V gene has CDR1 KGHSH and CDR2 LQKENI. V lost 6 bases, J lost 0 bases, and 15 bases lay in between. The CDR3 covers 16 residues. CDR3: CASSPGLVNSGNTIYF. The CDR3 region has the DNA TGTGCCAGCTCTCCAGGACTAGTTAACTCTGGAAACACCATATATTTT.

V usage is TRBV5-1 and J usage is TRBJ1-5; maybe TRBD1 (6 bases). Trimming pared 0 bases from V and 0 bases from J, leaving 13 bases between. This CDR3 has 17 residues. Germline CDR1 is SGHRS and CDR2 is YFSETQ. Written as DNA, the CDR3 is TGCGCCAGCAGCTTGGACGGACAGTCCAATAGCAATCAGCCCCAGCATTTT. It yields the protein CASSLDGQSNSNQPQHF.

As for this clone: Its ends do not fully match the called genes, so a read error is possible. The rearrangement links TRBV2 to TRBJ2-5; 7 positions match TRBD1. Germline V CDR1 and CDR2: SNHLY, FYNNEI. The CDR3 has 13 amino acids. CDR3 amino acids: CASREGTVETQYF. The CDR3 region has the DNA TGTGCCAGCAGGGAAGGGACAGTGGAGACCCAGTACTTC.